This T cell receptor beta chain was documented in a study of blood T cells in healthy people across ages. Each sample had at least 6 million PBMCs isolated. A second PCR, run for about 7 to 12 cycles, used a sample-barcoded 5' primer plus a J-beta primer mix. MiXCR was run by TCRdb on the 5' RACE reads, yielding one entry per CDR3 protein. Of about 1.5 million distinct CDR3 sequences in the sample, approximately 42% were seen once. About this clonotype: Its target is unknown.

Findings and caveats of the study: Both naive CD4+ cell counts and diversity were greater in long-lived donors than in aged donors. The donors' CMV status was not determined, possibly confounding changes in expanded clonotypes.

The germline V and J ends were trimmed by 5 bases and 14 bases, with 6 bases remaining between them. CDR3 length: 9 amino acids. The V gene's germline CDR1 is KGHDR and CDR2 SFDVKD. V is TRBV24-1 and J is TRBJ2-4; no reliable D call. This TCR was recovered from a young woman in good health. Input material: blood. Here the CDR3 DNA reads TGTGCCACCAGTGGTGAGGAGTACTTC. Translated: CATSGEEYF.